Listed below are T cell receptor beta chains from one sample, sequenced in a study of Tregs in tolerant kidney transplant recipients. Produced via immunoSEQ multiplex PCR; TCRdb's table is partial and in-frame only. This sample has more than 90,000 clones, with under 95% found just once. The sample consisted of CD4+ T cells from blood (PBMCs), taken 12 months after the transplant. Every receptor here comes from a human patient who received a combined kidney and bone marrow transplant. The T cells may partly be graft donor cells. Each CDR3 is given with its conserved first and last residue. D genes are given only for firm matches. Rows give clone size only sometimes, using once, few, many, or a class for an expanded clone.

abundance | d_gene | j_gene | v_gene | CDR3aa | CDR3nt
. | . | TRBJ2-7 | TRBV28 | CASGRIYEQYF | TGTGCCAGTGGGAGAATTTACGAGCAGTACTTC
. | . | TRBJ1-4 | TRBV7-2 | CASSTQSGGGEKLFF | TGTGCCAGCAGCACACAGTCGGGGGGGGGTGAAAAACTGTTTTTT
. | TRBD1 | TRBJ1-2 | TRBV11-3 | CASSFRDRGYGYTF | TGTGCCAGCAGCTTCCGGGACAGGGGGTATGGCTACACCTTC
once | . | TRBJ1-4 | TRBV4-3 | CASSQENREGKLFF | TGCGCCAGCAGCCAAGAAAACAGGGAGGGAAAACTGTTTTTT
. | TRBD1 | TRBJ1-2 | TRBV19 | CAGRGQGEYGYTF | TGTGCCGGACGTGGACAGGGTGAATATGGCTACACCTTC
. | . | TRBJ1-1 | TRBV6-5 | CASSLRGGEAFF | TGTGCCAGCAGTTTGCGGGGGGGGGAAGCTTTCTTT
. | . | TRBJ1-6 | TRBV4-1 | CASSQLQGLTNSPLHF | TGCGCCAGCAGTCAACTACAGGGCCTAACTAATTCACCCCTCCACTTT
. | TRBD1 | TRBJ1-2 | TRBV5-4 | CASSLASGQYYGYTF | TGTGCCAGCAGCTTGGCCTCGGGACAGTATTATGGCTACACCTTC
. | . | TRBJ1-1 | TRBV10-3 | CAISESLPQGWDTEAFF | TGTGCCATCAGTGAGTCGCTCCCACAGGGCTGGGACACTGAAGCTTTCTTT
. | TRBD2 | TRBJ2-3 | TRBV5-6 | CASSLTSGTDTQYF | TGTGCCAGCAGCTTGACTAGCGGCACAGATACGCAGTATTTT
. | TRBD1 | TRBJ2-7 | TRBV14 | CASSPGTGNKGYLEQYF | TGTGCCAGCAGCCCCGGGACAGGGAATAAAGGTTATCTTGAGCAGTACTTC
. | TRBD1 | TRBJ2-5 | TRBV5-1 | CASGQGARETQYF | TGCGCCAGCGGCCAGGGGGCTCGGGAGACCCAGTACTTC
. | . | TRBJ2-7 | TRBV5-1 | CASTSGGLPYEQYF | .
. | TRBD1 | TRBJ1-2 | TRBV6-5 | CASSSWDSLGGYTF | TGTGCCAGCAGCTCATGGGACAGCCTTGGGGGCTACACCTTC
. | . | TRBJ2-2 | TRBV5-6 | CASSLQGLAGSGELLF | TGTGCCAGCAGCTTACAGGGGCTAGCGGGTTCCGGGGAGCTGCTTTTT
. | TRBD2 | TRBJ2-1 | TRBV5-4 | CASNPNGGGPYNEQFF | TGTGCCAGCAACCCGAACGGCGGGGGGCCCTACAATGAGCAGTTCTTC
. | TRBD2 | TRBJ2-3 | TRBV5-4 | CASRAMRGGPSDTQYF | TGTGCCAGCAGGGCCATGCGGGGGGGCCCCTCAGATACGCAGTATTTT
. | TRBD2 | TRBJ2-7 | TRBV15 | CATSRTSGSYEQYF | TGTGCCACCAGCAGGACTAGCGGGAGTTACGAGCAGTACTTC
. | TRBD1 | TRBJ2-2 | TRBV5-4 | CASSLAGTGGGTGELFF | TGTGCCAGCAGCTTGGCGGGGACAGGGGGCGGAACCGGGGAGCTGTTTTTT
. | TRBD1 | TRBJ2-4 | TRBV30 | CAWGGTGLAKNIQYF | TGTGCCTGGGGAGGGACAGGGCTAGCCAAAAACATTCAGTACTTC
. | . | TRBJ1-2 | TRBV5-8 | CASSLQGRSYGYTF | TGTGCCAGCAGCTTGCAGGGTAGAAGCTATGGCTACACCTTC
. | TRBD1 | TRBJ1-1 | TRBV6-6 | CAARDSRTEAFF | TGTGCCGCCCGGGACAGTCGTACTGAAGCTTTCTTT
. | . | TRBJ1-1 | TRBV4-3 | CASSQDHWGGTEAFF | TGCGCCAGCAGCCAAGATCATTGGGGGGGGACTGAAGCTTTCTTT
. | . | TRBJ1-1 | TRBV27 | CASSLVRGTEAFF | TGTGCCAGCAGTTTGGTTCGGGGTACTGAAGCTTTCTTT
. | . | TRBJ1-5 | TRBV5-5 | CASSPTGFYSNQPQHF | TGTGCCAGCAGCCCCACAGGTTTTTATAGCAATCAGCCCCAGCATTTT
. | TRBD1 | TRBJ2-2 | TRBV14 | CASSQRTGVNTGELFF | TGTGCCAGCAGCCAGCGGACAGGGGTTAACACCGGGGAGCTGTTTTTT
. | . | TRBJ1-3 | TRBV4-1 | CASSRNTDSGNTIYF | TGCGCCAGCAGCCGGAATACAGACTCTGGAAACACCATATATTTT
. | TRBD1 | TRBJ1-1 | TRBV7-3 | CASSLQGDTEAFF | TGTGCCAGCAGCCTACAGGGGGACACTGAAGCTTTCTTT
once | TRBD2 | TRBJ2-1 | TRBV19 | CASIGGLAYNEQFF | TGTGCCAGTATTGGGGGACTAGCCTACAATGAGCAGTTCTTC
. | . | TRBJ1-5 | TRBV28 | CASRSLQGRQPQHF | TGTGCCAGCAGATCCCTCCAGGGCCGTCAGCCCCAGCATTTT
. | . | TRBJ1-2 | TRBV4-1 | CASSRLPGDVYGYTF | TGCGCCAGCAGCCGACTACCAGGGGATGTCTATGGCTACACCTTC
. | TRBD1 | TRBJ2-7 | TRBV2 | CASSEGLGQGTYEQYF | TGTGCCAGCAGTGAAGGGTTGGGACAGGGGACCTACGAGCAGTACTTC
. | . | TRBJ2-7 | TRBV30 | CACDLSRNLEQYF | TGTGCTTGCGACCTTAGCCGTAATCTCGAGCAGTACTTC
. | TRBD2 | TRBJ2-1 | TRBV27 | CGGGKRELRPSNEQFF | TGTGGGGGGGGAAAGCGGGAACTACGGCCATCCAATGAGCAGTTCTTC
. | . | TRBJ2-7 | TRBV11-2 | CASKGTLSSYEQYF | TGTGCCAGCAAAGGGACATTGAGCTCCTACGAGCAGTACTTC
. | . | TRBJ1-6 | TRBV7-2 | CASSLAPTGTGASPLHF | TGTGCCAGCAGCTTAGCCCCGACAGGCACAGGTGCTTCACCCCTCCACTTT
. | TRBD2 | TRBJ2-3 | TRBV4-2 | CASSQDGAGGVKLTDTQYF | TGTGCCAGCAGCCAAGACGGAGCGGGGGGGGTCAAACTCACAGATACGCAGTATTTT
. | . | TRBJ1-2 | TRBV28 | CASSSLTKNYGYTF | TGTGCCAGCAGCTCACTGACAAAGAACTATGGCTACACCTTC
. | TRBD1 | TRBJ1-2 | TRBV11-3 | CASSLFGQGNYGYTF | TGTGCCAGCAGCTTGTTTGGACAGGGAAACTATGGCTACACCTTC
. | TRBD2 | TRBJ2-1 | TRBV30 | CAWLYGLAGRNEQFF | TGTGCCTGGTTATATGGACTAGCGGGCCGCAATGAGCAGTTCTTC